Presented here are 14 T cell receptor beta chains from one specimen sequenced in a study of blood T cells in healthy people across ages. A second PCR of about 7 to 11 cycles used a sample-barcoded 5' primer and a J-beta primer mix. TCRdb ran MiXCR on the 5' RACE reads and lists one entry per CDR3 protein. The sample records about 2 million distinct CDR3 sequences, 40% to 55% being singletons. Sequencing was performed on blood. These receptors came from a woman between 35 and 50 years old in good health.

This chain links TRBV4-2 with TRBJ2-3; 7 bases match TRBD1. Germline V gene lookup returns CDR1 LGHNA and CDR2 YNFKEQ. The V and J ends lost 0 bases and 3 bases, in that order; junction bases with no gene match: 6. The CDR3 has 16 amino acids. The chain's CDR3 is CASSQEDRDMTDTQYF. CDR3 nucleotide sequence: TGTGCCAGCAGCCAAGAAGACAGGGACATGACAGATACGCAGTATTTT.

The V and J genes are TRBV12-3 or TRBV12-4 and TRBJ1-2; tentative D call: TRBD1 (5 bases). V lost 2 bases and J lost 6, with 16 bases in between. The CDR3 spans 15 residues. The CDR3 DNA reads TGTGCCAGCAGTTTATCCCAGGGCTTATTCGATGGCTACACCTTC. It codes for CASSLSQGLFDGYTF.

This sequence joins TRBV6-2 or TRBV6-3 and TRBJ2-3; TRBD2 is a possible D gene (5 bases). Germline V gene data show CDR1 as MNHEY and CDR2 as SVGEGT. The CDR3 totals 12 residues. Deletions cut 10 bases from V and 1 base from J, with 9 bases between. The CDR3 nucleotides are TGTGCCATAGCTAGCCGCACAGATACGCAGTATTTT. It specifies CAIASRTDTQYF.

The chain couples TRBV6-6 to TRBJ2-1; TRBD2 aligns across 8 bases. With 2 bases clipped from V and 8 bases from J, the junction kept 11 bases outside the gene matches. Germline V gene sequence: CDR1 MNHNY, CDR2 SVGAGI (reference sequence). The CDR3 has 16 amino acids. CDR3 sequence (DNA): TGTGCCAGCAGTTACGCGGGCCGCGGGGGGAGGGATGAGCAGTTCTTC. Translation gives CASSYAGRGGRDEQFF.

The rearrangement links TRBV6-2 or TRBV6-3 to TRBJ1-5, with unresolved D. With 7 bases removed from V and 3 bases from J, the gap between germline ends came to 10 bases. This CDR3 is built from 13 residues. CDR1 is MNHEY and CDR2 is SVGEGT in the germline V gene. The CDR3 loop is CASNKVNNQPQHF. In DNA, the CDR3 is TGTGCCAGCAACAAGGTAAACAATCAGCCCCAGCATTTT.

The genes are TRBV5-1 and TRBJ2-6; unclear D gene. Germline V gene lookup returns CDR1 SGHRS and CDR2 YFSETQ. Trimming took off 3 bases at V and 0 bases at J, with 10 bases between the two ends. CDR3 size: 16 residues. CDR3 nucleotides: TGCGCCAGCAGCTACACAGCCGGCTCTGGGGCCAACGTCCTGACTTTC. This gives the protein CASSYTAGSGANVLTF.

This clonotype has just a few counts. The chain recombines TRBV2 with TRBJ2-5; D is unresolved. TRBJ2-7 explains the end of the DNA better; the J call may be wrong. Germline loops: CDR1 SNHLY, CDR2 FYNNEI. The CDR3 totals 15 residues. DNA for the CDR3: TGTGCCAGCAGTGATTGGACCCGTATGGGCGGCGAGCAGTACTTC. Amino acid sequence: CASSDWTRMGGEQYF.

The chain carries TRBV18 and TRBJ2-1, with 10 bases matching TRBD1. This CDR3 has 14 amino acids. Germline CDR1 KGHSH, CDR2 LQKENI. Losses at the gene ends were 4 bases for V and 6 bases for J; bases not matched to a gene: 3. CDR3 sequence: CASSRDRGGNEQFF. The CDR3 DNA sequence: TGTGCCAGCTCACGGGACAGGGGAGGCAATGAGCAGTTCTTC.

This clonotype appeared a few times. The chain recombines TRBV4-1 with TRBJ2-1; the match to TRBD2 covers 9 bases. Germline CDR1 is MGHRA and CDR2 is YSYEKL. This CDR3 is 16 amino acids long. Germline trimming cut 0 bases from V and 6 bases from J; bases unmatched to any gene: 6. CDR3 sequence reads: CASSQERASGANEQFF. The CDR3, as DNA: TGCGCCAGCAGCCAAGAAAGGGCTAGCGGGGCCAATGAGCAGTTCTTC.

This clonotype was recorded a few times. The V call is TRBV15, the J call TRBJ1-2; D might be TRBD1 (6 bases). V was clipped by 8 bases and J by 4 bases, with 26 bases between them. The CDR3 totals 17 residues. The germline CDR1 and CDR2 sequences are LNHNV and YYDKDF (reference sequence). CDR3 sequence: CATHDYGTRHFGYGYTF. CDR3 in DNA: TGTGCCACCCACGATTATGGGACAAGACACTTTGGCTATGGCTACACCTTC.

V gene TRBV6-6 combines with J gene TRBJ2-5; TRBD2 matches 8 bases. The germline V gene encodes CDR1 MNHNY and CDR2 SVGAGI (reference sequence). V shed 0 bases, J shed 1 base, and the junction held 4 bases outside the gene matches. The CDR3 contains 16 residues. The DNA for the CDR3 is TGTGCCAGCAGTTACTCAGCGGCGGGGGGCCAAGAGACCCAGTACTTC. Encoded protein: CASSYSAAGGQETQYF.

The chain couples TRBV7-3 to TRBJ2-1; 10 nucleotides line up with TRBD1. This CDR3 is 15 amino acids long. V trimming: 5 bases; J trimming: 3 bases; junction bases outside the gene matches: 4. CDR1 and CDR2 (germline): SGHTA, FQGTGA. DNA for the CDR3: TGTGCCAGCAGCGCCGACAGGGGGCTCTACAATGAGCAGTTCTTC. It specifies CASSADRGLYNEQFF.

V gene TRBV20-1 combines with J gene TRBJ2-7; 8 bases agree with TRBD1. The tail of the sequence fits TRBJ2-5 better, so the J call may be wrong. The CDR3 covers 13 residues. Germline loops: CDR1 DFQATT, CDR2 SNEGSKA (reference sequence). DNA of the CDR3: TGCAGTGCTAGTCAGGGGGCTCGAGAGACCCAGTACTTC. It specifies CSASQGARETQYF.

There are a few counts of this clonotype. The chain combines TRBV6-1 with TRBJ2-4; 8 positions match TRBD1. Trimming took 7 bases from V and 7 from J; bases not matched to a gene: 9. Per germline, CDR1 MNHNS and CDR2 SASEGT. The CDR3 is made up of 14 amino acids. CDR3 DNA sequence: TGTGCCAGCAAGAAACAGGGGGATAGTAACATTCAGTACTTC. This codes for CASKKQGDSNIQYF.